A single sample gave rise to the 20 T cell receptor beta chains below, sequenced in a study of CD8 T cells in ankylosing spondylitis. Study findings and constraints: Made up of about eight highly homologous variants, a TCR beta motif appeared characteristic of ankylosing spondylitis blood.

Antigens for these TCRs are unknown. TCRdb re-called the 5' RACE reads through MiXCR, storing one row per CDR3 protein. The repertoire holds some 840,000 distinct CDR3 sequences, approximately 10% seen once, with about 0.49% in the top ten. Material: blood, either unsorted or a sorted T cell fraction (not recorded which). These receptors were collected from a male donor with ankylosing spondylitis.

This clonotype was counted a few times. The gene calls are TRBV15 and TRBJ1-5, with TRBD1 as a possible D gene (6 bases). Trimming removed 1 base at V and 10 bases at J, with 11 bases between. There are 13 residues in the CDR3. Germline-derived CDR1 and CDR2 are LNHNV and YYDKDF (reference sequence). The CDR3 here is CATSRGGLPPQHF. The CDR3 coding sequence is TGTGCCACCAGCAGAGGGGGGCTTCCTCCCCAGCATTTT.

This clonotype has at least ten counts. The chain is built from TRBV7-2 and TRBJ2-7; D unresolved. V gave up 4 bases and J gave up 0 bases, with 13 bases separating them. Germline V gene sequence: CDR1 SGHTA, CDR2 FQGNSA. The CDR3 totals 15 residues. The CDR3 nucleotides read TGTGCCAGCAGCTCCTACACGGCTAGCTCCTACGAGCAGTACTTC. Its translation: CASSSYTASSYEQYF. The full variable domain, its missing parts supplied by reference TRBV7-2 and TRBJ2-7, is GAGVSQSPSNKVTEKGKDVELRCDPISGHTALYWYRQSLGQGLEFLIYFQGNSAPDKSGLPSDRFSAERTGGSVSTLTIQRTQQEDSAVYLCASSSYTASSYEQYFGPGTRLTVT.

The CDR3 sequence: CASSGFFNEQFF. The DNA of the CDR3 is TGTGCCAGCAGTGGGTTTTTTAATGAGCAGTTCTTC. The chain is built from TRBV2 and TRBJ2-1; D gene ambiguous. Trimming shortened V by 4 bases and J by 7 bases, and 8 bases separated the two germline ends. Germline CDR1 is SNHLY and CDR2 is FYNNEI. The CDR3 covers 12 residues.

This clonotype was recorded a few times. The chain carries TRBV10-3 and TRBJ2-7, with 10 nucleotides matching TRBD1. This CDR3 spans 13 amino acids. The germline V gene has CDR1 ENHRY and CDR2 SYGVKD. V trimming: 6 bases; J trimming: 6 bases; junction bases outside the gene matches: 5. This chain's CDR3 is CAISQTGGGEQYF. The CDR3 nucleotides read TGTGCCATCAGCCAGACAGGGGGCGGCGAGCAGTACTTC.

This clonotype was counted at least ten times. J is TRBJ2-7 and V is TRBV20-1, with 7 bases that match TRBD1. J lost 3 bases, V lost 6 bases, and 8 bases had no gene match. The CDR3 runs to 13 residues. Germline V gene lookup returns CDR1 DFQATT and CDR2 SNEGSKA (reference sequence). The CDR3 coding sequence is TGCAGTGCGAACACAGGGGATCTCTACGAGCAGTACTTC. Translated, it gives CSANTGDLYEQYF.

The chain links TRBV11-1 to TRBJ2-7; 11 positions match TRBD2. V shed 1 base, J shed 5 bases, and the junction held 7 bases outside the gene matches. There are 16 residues in the CDR3. Germline assignment: CDR1 SGHAT and CDR2 FQDESV (reference sequence). The CDR3 loop reads CASSLVTSGSYHEQYF. The CDR3 coding sequence is TGTGCCAGCAGCTTAGTCACTAGCGGGAGTTACCACGAGCAGTACTTC.

This chain uses TRBV30 with TRBJ2-1; 8 bases agree with TRBD1. V lost 8 bases and J lost 8; bases outside the gene matches: 5. This CDR3 is 11 amino acids long. CDR1 and CDR2 (germline): GTSNPN, SVGIG (reference sequence). This CDR3 is CAGDRGYEQFF. The CDR3 DNA is TGTGCCGGTGACAGGGGCTATGAGCAGTTCTTC.

This clonotype came up a few times. The V call is TRBV12-3 or TRBV12-4, the J call TRBJ1-2; D remains unclear. The CDR3 is 16 residues long. V lost 2 bases and J lost 0, with 13 bases in between. CDR3 nucleotide sequence: TGTGCCAGCAGTTTATCGGGCAGACTTTCTAACTATGGCTACACCTTC. It specifies CASSLSGRLSNYGYTF.

This clonotype has only a few counts. The rearrangement links TRBV20-1 to TRBJ2-2, with 10 nucleotides matching TRBD2. In germline, CDR1 is DFQATT, CDR2 SNEGSKA (reference sequence). V dropped 1 base and J dropped 7; count of bases not matched to a gene: 6. The CDR3 totals 15 residues. The CDR3 DNA sequence: TGCAGTGCTAGAGGGCTAGCGGGAGCAGACGGGGAGCTGTTTTTT. Amino acid sequence: CSARGLAGADGELFF.

The CDR3 protein is CASRRTGVDGELFF. The CDR3 coding sequence is TGTGCCAGCCGCAGGACAGGGGTAGACGGGGAGCTGTTTTTT. The chain combines TRBV27 with TRBJ2-2; 9 nucleotides line up with TRBD1. The CDR3 sequence is 14 residues long. V gave up 8 bases and J gave up 7 bases; unmatched junction bases: 8. Germline V CDR1 and CDR2: MNHEY, SMNVEV (reference sequence).

This clonotype turned up a few times. The V call is TRBV20-1, the J call TRBJ2-7; weak D call: TRBD2 (5 bases). The CDR3 extends over 13 amino acids. Germline V CDR1 and CDR2: DFQATT, SNEGSKA (reference sequence). Trimming removed 3 bases from V and 2 bases from J, with 11 bases in between. DNA for the CDR3: TGCAGTGCTAGCGGGATCTCCCCCTACGAGCAGTACTTC. Encoded protein: CSASGISPYEQYF.

This clonotype was seen repeatedly, ten times or more. This chain links TRBV12-3 or TRBV12-4 with TRBJ1-6; D is perhaps TRBD1 (5 bases). This CDR3 region has 14 residues. V shed 5 bases and J shed 7 bases, with 12 bases lying between them. The CDR3 loop reads CASSAGTTNSPLHF. CDR3 coding DNA: TGTGCCAGCAGTGCCGGGACTACAAATTCACCCCTCCACTTT.

This clonotype showed up just a few times. The chain is built from TRBV20-1 and TRBJ2-7; TRBD1 is a possible D gene (6 bases). V was shortened by 0 bases and J by 6 bases, with 12 bases between the two germline ends. The CDR3 has 13 amino acids. Germline assignment: CDR1 DFQATT and CDR2 SNEGSKA (reference sequence). CDR3 protein: CSARDQQGGEQYF. CDR3 coding DNA: TGCAGTGCTAGAGATCAACAGGGCGGCGAGCAGTACTTC.

There are a few counts of this clonotype. This chain joins TRBV7-9 and TRBJ1-1; D gene ambiguous. Looked up from germline, CDR1 is SEHNR and CDR2 is FQNEAQ (reference sequence). The CDR3 contains 11 residues. V lost 5 bases and J 6 bases, leaving 7 bases between the germline ends. This chain's CDR3 is CASSLPSEAFF. The CDR3 nucleotides read TGTGCCAGCAGCCTTCCATCTGAAGCTTTCTTT. The full variable domain, completed using reference TRBV7-9 and TRBJ1-1, is DTGVSQNPRHKITKRGQNVTFRCDPISEHNRLYWYRQTLGQGPEFLTYFQNEAQLEKSRLLSDRFSAERPKGSFSTLEIQRTEQGDSAMYLCASSLPSEAFFGQGTRLTVV.

This clonotype was counted ten times or more. Here the CDR3 reads CSAPKGDTEAFF. The CDR3 DNA reads TGCAGTGCCCCTAAGGGGGACACTGAAGCTTTCTTT. The chain has TRBV20-1 and TRBJ1-1; tentative D call: TRBD1 (6 bases). V dropped 6 bases and J dropped 3 bases, with 11 bases sitting between them. The CDR3 sequence is 12 residues long. CDR1 DFQATT and CDR2 SNEGSKA come from the germline V gene (reference sequence).

V and J are TRBV6-2 or TRBV6-3 and TRBJ1-6; D perhaps matches TRBD1 (5 bases). Germline-derived CDR1 and CDR2 are MNHEY and SVGEGT. Trimming took off 6 bases at V and 18 bases at J, with 21 bases between the two ends. The CDR3 runs 13 residues. CDR3 in amino acids: CASRTGTIQVPHF. The CDR3 nucleotides are TGTGCCAGCAGGACCGGGACTATACAGGTTCCCCACTTT.

The CDR3 DNA follows: TGCAGTGCTAGCCCCCCCGGGTACGAGCAGTACTTC. Encoded protein: CSASPPGYEQYF. This sequence joins TRBV20-1 and TRBJ2-7; unclear D gene. The CDR3 spans 12 residues. Germline V gene data show CDR1 as DFQATT and CDR2 as SNEGSKA (reference sequence). Trimming removed 3 bases from V and 4 bases from J, with 10 bases in between.

The V and J genes are TRBV20-1 and TRBJ2-6, with unresolved D. With 5 bases removed from V and 0 bases from J, the gap between germline ends came to 11 bases. The CDR3 runs to 15 residues. CDR1 is DFQATT, CDR2 SNEGSKA, per germline (reference sequence). CDR3 sequence: CSAFRLPSGANVLTF. CDR3 DNA sequence: TGCAGTGCTTTTCGCCTACCCTCTGGGGCCAACGTCCTGACTTTC.

Here the CDR3 reads CASSVGGPGRGYTF. CDR3 nucleotide sequence: TGTGCCAGCAGCGTAGGGGGGCCTGGGAGAGGCTACACCTTC. This chain connects TRBV9 to TRBJ1-2, with D possibly being TRBD1 (6 bases). The V end lost 0 bases, the J end lost 8 bases, and 14 bases lay between the germline ends. The germline V gene encodes CDR1 SGDLS and CDR2 YYNGEE. This CDR3 contains 14 residues.

In this sample, this clonotype turned up many times. The chain is built from TRBV29-1 and TRBJ2-1, with a weak D call TRBD2 (6 bases). The CDR3 runs 12 residues. Germline CDR1 reads SQVTM; CDR2 reads ANQGSEA. Trimming removed 7 bases at V and 7 bases at J, with 14 bases between. CDR3 nucleotide sequence: TGCAGCGCCCTCCGGGACTTAAATGAGCAGTTCTTC. Translated: CSALRDLNEQFF.